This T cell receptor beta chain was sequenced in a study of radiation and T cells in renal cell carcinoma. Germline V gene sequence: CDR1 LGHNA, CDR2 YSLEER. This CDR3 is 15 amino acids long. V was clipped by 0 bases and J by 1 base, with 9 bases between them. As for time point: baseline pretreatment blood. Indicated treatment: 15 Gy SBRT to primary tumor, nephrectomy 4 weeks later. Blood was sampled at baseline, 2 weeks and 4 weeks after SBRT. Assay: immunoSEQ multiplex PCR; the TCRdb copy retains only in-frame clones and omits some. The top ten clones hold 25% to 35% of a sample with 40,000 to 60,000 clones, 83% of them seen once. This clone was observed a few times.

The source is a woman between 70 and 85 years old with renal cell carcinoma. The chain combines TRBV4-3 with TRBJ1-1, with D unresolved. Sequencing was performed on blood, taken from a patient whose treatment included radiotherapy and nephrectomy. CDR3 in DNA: TGCGCCAGCAGCCAAGAAGGGAGGTCGAACACTGAAGCTTTCTTT. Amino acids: CASSQEGRSNTEAFF.